One sample yielded the 32 T cell receptor beta chains listed below, sequenced in a study of beta chain features in type 1 diabetes. The study, taken as a whole, reports: Type 1 diabetes patients had TCRB CDR3s that were shorter (moderately but significantly so) in all four CD4+ subsets.

Investigators reverse transcribed all isolated RNA, so they sequenced expressed TCRB transcripts. Generated by immunoSEQ multiplex PCR, the TCRdb table keeps only in-frame clones and is missing some. The sample includes 300,000 to 400,000 clones, over 7% seen only once; the top ten take around 1%. These receptors have no known antigen. Sample: central memory CD4+ T cells from blood. Receptors were obtained from a man aged 30 to 45 with type 1 diabetes.

This clone appeared a few times. V is TRBV7-9 and J is TRBJ2-5; D perhaps matches TRBD2 (5 bases). V was shortened by 4 bases and J by 4 bases, with 19 bases between the two germline ends. This CDR3 spans 16 amino acids. CDR1 is SEHNR, CDR2 FQNEAQ, per germline (reference sequence). As DNA, the CDR3 is TGTGCCAGCAGCTACGGCTACGGCCGAGGAGGAGAGACCCAGTACTTC. It specifies CASSYGYGRGGETQYF.

Only a few counts were recorded for this clone. The chain is built from TRBV18 and TRBJ1-1; D uncertain. The CDR3 extends over 15 amino acids. The germline gives CDR1 KGHSH, CDR2 LQKENI. Trimming removed 2 bases at V and 1 base at J, with 11 bases between. Written as DNA, the CDR3 is TGTGCCAGCTCACCAGGGCAATTAAAGAACACTGAAGCTTTCTTT. Its protein is CASSPGQLKNTEAFF.

In this sample, this clone turned up a few times. The V call is TRBV5-1, the J call TRBJ2-3; TRBD2 might be the D (5 bases). Deletions cut 2 bases from V and 2 bases from J, with 9 bases between. The CDR3 is 14 amino acids. Germline V lookup: CDR1 SGHRS, CDR2 YFSETQ. Here the CDR3 reads CASSFGLYTDTQYF. In DNA, the CDR3 is TGCGCCAGCAGCTTCGGACTCTACACAGATACGCAGTATTTT. The full variable domain, completed using reference TRBV5-1 and TRBJ2-3, is KAGVTQTPRYLIKTRGQQVTLSCSPISGHRSVSWYQQTPGQGLQFLFEYFSETQRNKGNFPGRFSGRQFSNSRSEMNVSTLELGDSALYLCASSFGLYTDTQYFGPGTRLTVL.

The chain combines TRBV29-1 with TRBJ2-7; D is unresolved. V was trimmed by 4 bases and J by 6 bases, leaving 10 bases between them. Per the germline V gene, CDR1 is SQVTM and CDR2 is ANQGSEA. The CDR3 has 11 residues. CDR3 loop: CSVGSGREQYF. In DNA form, the CDR3 reads TGCAGCGTTGGTAGTGGGCGCGAGCAGTACTTC.

This clone was seen repeatedly, ten times or more. The chain has TRBV10-3 and TRBJ2-7, with 9 nucleotides matching TRBD1. Unmatched junction bases numbered 10, after V lost 8 bases and J lost 5 bases. CDR1 and CDR2 from the germline V gene are ENHRY and SYGVKD. The CDR3 is 14 residues long. The CDR3 sequence: CAIRHTTGGNEQYF. The DNA for the CDR3 is TGTGCCATCCGCCATACGACAGGGGGGAACGAGCAGTACTTC.

This clone was seen more than once but under ten times. The chain employs TRBV5-4 and TRBJ2-5; 9 nucleotides align to TRBD1. V lost 3 bases and J lost 5; bases outside the gene matches: 8. Germline lookup yields CDR1 SGHNT and CDR2 YYREEE (reference sequence). The CDR3 runs 15 residues. CDR3 sequence (DNA): TGTGCCAGCAGCTACAAACAGGGGGCAGGGGAGACCCAGTACTTC. It codes for CASSYKQGAGETQYF.

There are a few counts of this clone. The chain recombines TRBV7-2 with TRBJ2-1, with 7 bases fitting TRBD2. From germline, CDR1 is SGHTA and CDR2 FQGNSA. V shed 1 base, J shed 8 bases, and the junction held 8 bases outside the gene matches. The CDR3 loop spans 15 amino acids. The CDR3 is CASSLVAAGEDEQFF. For the CDR3, the DNA is TGTGCCAGCAGCTTAGTAGCCGCGGGGGAGGATGAGCAGTTCTTC.

This clone was detected a few times. The chain employs TRBV19 and TRBJ2-3, with unresolved D. The V end lost 5 bases, the J end lost 4 bases, and 7 bases lay between the germline ends. Germline V CDR1 and CDR2: LNHDA, SQIVND (reference sequence). There are 12 residues in the CDR3. The CDR3: CASSAQADTQYF. The CDR3 nucleotides read TGTGCCAGTAGTGCCCAGGCAGATACGCAGTATTTT.

The chain uses TRBV4-3 and TRBJ1-1; the D is unclear. Trimming shortened V by 5 bases and J by 5 bases, and 15 bases separated the two germline ends. The CDR3 is 14 residues long. Germline lookup yields CDR1 LGHNA and CDR2 YSLEER. CDR3 sequence (DNA): TGCGCCAGCAGCGTTAATTACGCCGGGACTGAAGCTTTCTTT. Its translation: CASSVNYAGTEAFF.

The chain recombines TRBV4-3 with TRBJ2-3; 11 positions agree with TRBD2. The trim removed 2 bases at V and 4 bases at J, leaving 5 bases unmatched. CDR1 and CDR2 (germline): LGHNA, YSLEER. The CDR3 totals 16 residues. CDR3: CASSQLAGGPSDTQYF. The CDR3 DNA reads TGCGCCAGCAGCCAATTAGCGGGGGGGCCTTCAGATACGCAGTATTTT.

In its sample, this clone was seen a few times. V gene TRBV5-8 combines with J gene TRBJ2-5; perhaps D is TRBD1 or TRBD2 (5 bases each). Germline V gene lookup returns CDR1 SGHTS and CDR2 YDEGEE. The CDR3 loop spans 13 amino acids. Trimming shortened V by 2 bases and J by 3 bases, and 8 bases separated the two germline ends. CDR3 sequence reads: CASSFGTEETQYF. The CDR3 nucleotides read TGTGCCAGCAGCTTTGGGACGGAAGAGACCCAGTACTTC.

This chain links TRBV11-2 with TRBJ2-1, with 9 bases identical to TRBD1. The CDR3 is 13 residues long. The ends lost 3 bases at V and 8 bases at J; junction bases unmatched: 2. Germline assignment: CDR1 SGHAT and CDR2 FQNNGV. CDR3 in amino acids: CASSFGTGYEQFF. CDR3 DNA sequence: TGTGCCAGCAGCTTTGGGACAGGGTATGAGCAGTTCTTC.

This clone was seen a handful of times. V usage is TRBV4-3 and J usage is TRBJ2-5, with 13 bases aligning to TRBD2. V lost 5 bases to trimming and J lost 2 bases; unmatched junction nucleotides: 2. Germline V gives CDR1 LGHNA, CDR2 YSLEER. This CDR3 spans 15 amino acids. The CDR3 sequence: CASSLLAGGQETQYF. The CDR3 region has the DNA TGCGCCAGCAGCTTACTAGCGGGGGGGCAAGAGACCCAGTACTTC.

The gene calls are TRBV5-1 and TRBJ2-7; unclear D gene. The V gene lost 1 base and the J gene lost 6 bases, with 20 bases spanning the gap. The CDR3 consists of 16 residues. From germline, CDR1 is SGHRS and CDR2 YFSETQ. The CDR3 is CASSLTPRGSSVEQYF. In DNA, the CDR3 is TGCGCCAGCAGCTTGACTCCACGCGGTTCGTCAGTCGAGCAGTACTTC.

V gene TRBV6-6 combines with J gene TRBJ2-5; D possibly corresponds to TRBD1 (5 bases). The V gene lost 0 bases and the J gene lost 5 bases, with 7 bases spanning the gap. The germline V gene encodes CDR1 MNHNY and CDR2 SVGAGI (reference sequence). The CDR3 has 13 amino acids. The CDR3 sequence: CASSYSAGETQYF. The CDR3 DNA reads TGTGCCAGCAGTTACTCGGCAGGGGAGACCCAGTACTTC.

This clone has a handful of counts. The chain uses TRBV11-2 and TRBJ2-7; 16 bases map to TRBD2. CDR3 length: 16 residues. J lost 5 bases, V lost 5 bases, and 6 bases had no gene match. Germline CDR1 reads SGHAT; CDR2 reads FQNNGV. The CDR3 protein is CASSRGTSGGADEQYF. DNA of the CDR3: TGTGCCAGCAGCCGCGGGACTAGCGGGGGGGCCGACGAGCAGTACTTC.

The rearrangement uses TRBV7-9 and TRBJ2-5, with 8 bases fitting TRBD2. Trimming at V came to 5 bases and at J to 7 bases, leaving 9 bases not matched to a gene. This CDR3 has 14 amino acids. CDR1 and CDR2 (germline): SEHNR, FQNEAQ (reference sequence). In DNA form, the CDR3 reads TGTGCCAGCAGCCTGCGGACTAGCAAAGGGACCCAGTACTTC. This translates into CASSLRTSKGTQYF. The complete variable domain, with remaining parts taken from reference TRBV7-9 and TRBJ2-5, reads DTGVSQNPRHKITKRGQNVTFRCDPISEHNRLYWYRQTLGQGPEFLTYFQNEAQLEKSRLLSDRFSAERPKGSFSTLEIQRTEQGDSAMYLCASSLRTSKGTQYFGPGTRLLVL.

V is TRBV9 and J is TRBJ2-3, with D uncertain. The CDR3 runs to 16 residues. Trimming left V 0 bases short and J 1 base short, with 12 bases between. Germline loops: CDR1 SGDLS, CDR2 YYNGEE. CDR3 in DNA: TGTGCCAGCAGCGTAGGCTATAGCTTGGGCACAGATACGCAGTATTTT. Translation gives CASSVGYSLGTDTQYF.

The chain uses TRBV5-6 and TRBJ1-4; D is undetermined. Trimming took 1 base from V and 3 from J, leaving 13 bases between them. The CDR3 totals 16 residues. Germline V gene sequence: CDR1 SGHDT, CDR2 YYEEEE. CDR3 region: CASSLRKVGANEKLFF. In DNA form, the CDR3 reads TGTGCCAGCAGCTTGAGGAAAGTGGGAGCTAATGAAAAACTGTTTTTT.

This clone occurred a few times. The chain combines TRBV27 with TRBJ1-3, with unresolved D. Between the trimmed V and J ends, which lost 3 bases and 0 bases, there was a span of 9 bases. The germline CDR1 and CDR2 sequences are MNHEY and SMNVEV (reference sequence). CDR3 size: 15 residues. The CDR3 protein is CASSLSSSSGNTIYF. The CDR3 coding sequence is TGTGCCAGCAGTTTGTCATCAAGCTCTGGAAACACCATATATTTT.

This clone turned up a few times. The V gene is TRBV7-9, the J gene TRBJ2-2, with 12 bases aligning to TRBD1. CDR3 length: 16 amino acids. After removal of 5 bases from V and 1 base from J, the junction contained 2 bases not matched to a gene. From germline, CDR1 is SEHNR and CDR2 FQNEAQ (reference sequence). CDR3: CASSRDRGRNTGELFF. In nucleotides, the CDR3 is TGTGCCAGCAGCCGGGACAGGGGGCGGAACACCGGGGAGCTGTTTTTT.

At least ten counts were recorded for this clone. The CDR3 nucleotides are TGTGCCAGCAGCTTAATTCCAGGATCTAGCACAGATACGCAGTATTTT. It encodes CASSLIPGSSTDTQYF. The J gene is TRBJ2-3, the V gene TRBV7-2; no reliable D call. CDR1 and CDR2 from the germline V gene are SGHTA and FQGNSA. The CDR3 spans 16 residues. V was cut by 2 bases and J by 0 bases, with 12 bases left in between. The variable domain in full, with the rest retrieved from reference TRBV7-2 and TRBJ2-3, is GAGVSQSPSNKVTEKGKDVELRCDPISGHTALYWYRQSLGQGLEFLIYFQGNSAPDKSGLPSDRFSAERTGGSVSTLTIQRTQQEDSAVYLCASSLIPGSSTDTQYFGPGTRLTVL.

Only a few counts were recorded for this clone. V gene TRBV9 combines with J gene TRBJ2-5; maybe TRBD2 (5 bases). Trimming removed 0 bases from V and 4 bases from J, with 10 bases in between. Germline assignment: CDR1 SGDLS and CDR2 YYNGEE. CDR3 length: 14 residues. Here the CDR3 DNA reads TGTGCCAGCAGCGTAGAAGTAGGAGGAGAGACCCAGTACTTC. It encodes CASSVEVGGETQYF.

This clone was counted only a few times. The chain couples TRBV7-2 to TRBJ1-2; the D is unclear. CDR3 length: 13 amino acids. The germline CDR1 and CDR2 sequences are SGHTA and FQGNSA. V dropped 1 base and J dropped 6 bases, with 9 bases sitting between them. The CDR3 reads CASSLEVQHGYTF. The CDR3 nucleotides read TGTGCCAGCAGCTTAGAAGTCCAGCATGGCTACACCTTC.

The chain has TRBV10-3 and TRBJ2-3; 8 nucleotides line up with TRBD2. Germline assignment: CDR1 ENHRY and CDR2 SYGVKD. Trimming removed 11 bases from V and 4 bases from J; junction bases left unmatched: 8. This CDR3 has 13 amino acids. The CDR3 here is CAARGGFADTQYF. In nucleotides, the CDR3 is TGTGCCGCCCGGGGGGGCTTCGCAGATACGCAGTATTTT.

V is TRBV11-2 and J is TRBJ2-1; TRBD1 matches 9 bases. Germline loops: CDR1 SGHAT, CDR2 FQNNGV. This CDR3 comprises 15 residues. Trimming at V came to 6 bases and at J to 6 bases, leaving 9 bases not matched to a gene. The CDR3 here is CASSFTGGAGNEQFF. The CDR3 DNA sequence: TGTGCCAGCAGTTTTACAGGGGGCGCAGGCAATGAGCAGTTCTTC.

This clone was seen many times. Other DNA sequences within the sample encode an identical CDR3. The J gene is TRBJ2-7, the V gene TRBV18; a possible D gene is TRBD2 (5 bases). This CDR3 spans 15 amino acids. Germline CDR1 is KGHSH and CDR2 is LQKENI. Trimming removed 2 bases at V and 0 bases at J, with 11 bases between. This chain's CDR3 is CASSPGLSSSYEQYF. Written as DNA, the CDR3 is TGTGCCAGCTCACCAGGACTCTCTAGCTCCTACGAGCAGTACTTC.

This clone was seen repeatedly, ten times or more. The V gene is TRBV5-6, the J gene TRBJ2-1; no firm D call. The CDR3 runs to 11 residues. Deletions cut 6 bases from V and 4 bases from J, with 5 bases between. CDR1 SGHDT and CDR2 YYEEEE come from the germline V gene. In DNA form, the CDR3 reads TGTGCCAGCACCCTTTACAATGAGCAGTTCTTC. It codes for CASTLYNEQFF.

The J gene is TRBJ1-1, the V gene TRBV5-1, with D uncertain. With 1 base removed from V and 1 base from J, the gap between germline ends came to 5 bases. This CDR3 contains 13 residues. The germline V gene encodes CDR1 SGHRS and CDR2 YFSETQ. The CDR3 sequence is CASSLQENTEAFF. The CDR3 region has the DNA TGCGCCAGCAGCTTGCAGGAGAACACTGAAGCTTTCTTT.

This clone was observed a few times. V is TRBV29-1 and J is TRBJ1-2, with unresolved D. The CDR3 covers 12 residues. The V gene's germline CDR1 is SQVTM and CDR2 ANQGSEA. Between the trimmed V and J ends, which lost 4 bases and 4 bases, there was a span of 10 bases. The CDR3 reads CSVVRIPYGYTF. CDR3 in DNA: TGCAGCGTTGTTAGGATTCCCTATGGCTACACCTTC.

This clone was seen only a few times. The chain employs TRBV18 and TRBJ1-1; D possibly corresponds to TRBD1 (5 bases). CDR1 and CDR2 (germline): KGHSH, LQKENI. This CDR3 has 14 residues. Between the trimmed V and J ends, which lost 4 bases and 1 base, there was a span of 10 bases. The CDR3 sequence is CASSLGTENTEAFF. The DNA of the CDR3 is TGTGCCAGCTCACTGGGGACGGAGAACACTGAAGCTTTCTTT. Together with reference TRBV18 and TRBJ1-1, the CDR3 gives the full variable domain: NAGVMQNPRHLVRRRGQEARLRCSPMKGHSHVYWYRQLPEEGLKFMVYLQKENIIDESGMPKERFSAEFPKEGPSILRIQQVVRGDSAAYFCASSLGTENTEAFFGQGTRLTVV.

This clone was counted only a few times. The chain joins TRBV6-1 to TRBJ2-3; no firm D call. The ends were cut back, 10 bases at V and 0 bases at J, with 11 bases in the middle. CDR3 size: 13 residues. Germline-derived CDR1 and CDR2 are MNHNS and SASEGT. The CDR3 nucleotides are TGTGCCACTAGGGATTCTAGCACAGATACGCAGTATTTT. It codes for CATRDSSTDTQYF.